This TCR beta chain came from a study of T cells after yellow fever vaccination (dated by TCRdb to about 2019). A note on the overall study: The SMART-Seq v4 Ultra Low Input RNA kit was used to prepare libraries from fractions with low cell numbers. To track T-cell clones before and after primary and booster YFV17D yellow fever vaccination, bulk TCR alpha and beta repertoires were sequenced longitudinally. Two healthy male donors, one aged 18 to 30 and one aged 30 to 39 years, were included in the cohort. Bulk PBMC replicates and cell subsets were isolated from blood drawn at multiple timepoints before and after both primary and secondary immunization. Study-wide findings and limitations: FACS-sorted repertoires could contain abundant contaminating clonotypes from the bulk population, so computational filtering was required. Compared with the primary T-cell response, the secondary T-cell response was faster but weaker, reaching its peak on day 5 rather than on day 15. A small fraction of clonotypes showed up in both the CD4 and CD8 compartments, probably as a result of convergent recombination. Because only a couple of donors were included in the study, the extent to which the findings can be generalized is limited. Most clones expanded after primary vaccination (about 95% of CD4 and 70% to 90% of CD8) were re-detected after the booster, suggesting that broad memory maintenance occurred.

Sample treatment or condition, as interpreted from the label and publication: live attenuated yellow fever vaccine strain. PBMCs were isolated from peripheral blood using a standard Ficoll-Paque protocol. Dynabeads CD4 and CD8 positive selection kits were used to isolate the CD4 and CD8 T-cell fractions. TriZol was used to extract RNA from bulk PBMCs, from CD4 and CD8 fractions, and from dextramer-positive and dextramer-negative fractions. Sequenced on an Illumina NovaSeq 6000. Synthesis of TCR cDNA relied on 5'RACE template switching, a step that introduced a universal primer site along with unique molecular identifiers. Priming for cDNA synthesis came from both the TCR alpha and TCR beta constant segments. Library amplification used two PCR steps, and the second PCR step added sample barcodes and sequencing adapters. Libraries were sequenced on Illumina HiSeq 2500 (2x100 bp) or NovaSeq (2x150 bp). Under the source paper's analysis protocol: MIGEC handled demultiplexing of reads and collapsing into UMI consensus sequences, while MiXCR performed V(D)J alignment. Vaccine-responding clonotypes were identified with edgeR using replicate PBMC samples, with FDR below 0.01 and a log2 fold change above 5 up to day 15 being required. Each bulk clonotype received a CD4 or CD8 identity based on whether the sequenced CD4 or CD8 repertoire contained that clonotype at higher abundance. TCRdb reprocessing: public reads trimmed at Q25 with fastp, clones called with MiXCR, in-frame beta chains kept. Every distinct CDR3 protein forms one entry, paired with its most common genes and DNA. Here the V and J calls rest on TCRdb's processing, not on the authors' analysis. In this sample the table shows 340,000 or so distinct CDR3 sequences, about 12% of which occur a single time. The top ten clonotypes cover 2.5% to 3.5% of the sample.

A remark on this clonotype: Which antigen it targets is not known. It has no much larger one-base neighbor in the sample; base qualities were not kept.

The CDR3 runs 15 residues from the cysteine to the phenylalanine. CDR3 DNA is the only sequence kept; it has 45 bases, read in frame from the first base. CDR1 and CDR2, per the germline V gene (reference sequence), are DFQATT and SNEGSKA. The V end gives up 0 bases and the J end 4 bases, leaving 7 bases in the junction not matched to a gene. The sequencing here drew on CD4+ T cells sorted from PBMCs, taken 15 days after the yellow fever booster vaccination. The chain uses TRBV20-1 and TRBJ1-1, with 8 bases in between that match TRBD1. The receptor comes from a man aged 18 to 29 who received the YFV17D yellow fever vaccine. In nucleotide form, the sequence is TGCAGTGCTAGAGACCCGACAGGGGCAGGCACTGAAGCTTTCTTT. This gives the protein CSARDPTGAGTEAFF.